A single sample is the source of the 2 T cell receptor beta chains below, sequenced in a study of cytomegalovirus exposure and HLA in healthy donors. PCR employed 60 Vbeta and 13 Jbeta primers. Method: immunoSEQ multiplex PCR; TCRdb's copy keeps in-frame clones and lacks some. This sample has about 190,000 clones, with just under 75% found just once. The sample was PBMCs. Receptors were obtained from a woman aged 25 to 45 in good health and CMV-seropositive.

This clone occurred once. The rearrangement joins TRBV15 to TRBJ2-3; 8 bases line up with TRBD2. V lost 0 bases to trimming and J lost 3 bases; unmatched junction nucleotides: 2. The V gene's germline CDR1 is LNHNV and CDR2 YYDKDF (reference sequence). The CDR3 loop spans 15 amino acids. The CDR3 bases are TGTGCCACCAGCAGAGACGGGGGGGGAACAGATACGCAGTATTTT. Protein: CATSRDGGGTDTQYF.

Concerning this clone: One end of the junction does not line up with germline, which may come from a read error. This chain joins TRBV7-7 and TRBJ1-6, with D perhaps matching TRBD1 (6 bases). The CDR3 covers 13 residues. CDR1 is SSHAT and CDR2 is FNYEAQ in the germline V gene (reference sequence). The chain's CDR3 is CASSLDRDSPLHF. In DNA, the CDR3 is TGTGCTAGCAGCTTGGACAGAGATTCACCCCTCCACTTT. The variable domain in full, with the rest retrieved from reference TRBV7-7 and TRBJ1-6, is GAGVSQSPRYKVTKRGQDVTLRCDPISSHATLYWYQQALGQGPEFLTYFNYEAQPDKSGLPSDRFSAERPEGSISTLTIQRTEQRDSAMYRCASSLDRDSPLHFGNGTRLTVT.